This TCR beta chain was recorded in a study of cytomegalovirus exposure and HLA in healthy donors. In the PCR, 60 Vbeta and 13 Jbeta primers were used. Assay used: immunoSEQ multiplex PCR; TCRdb lists only in-frame clones, some missing. The repertoire consists of under 130,000 clones, with approximately 81% occurring once and the leading ten covering around 1.3%. Study-level findings and limits: Investigators reported around 150 TCR beta chains as tied to cytomegalovirus.

Germline CDR1 reads GTSNPN; CDR2 reads SVGIG (reference sequence). The CDR3 has 13 residues. As concerns this clone: Antigen: not known. One end of the junction does not line up with germline, which may come from a read error.

This sequence joins TRBV30 and TRBJ2-1, with D tentatively TRBD2 (6 bases). Sequenced input: PBMCs. The sequence derives from a man aged 25 to 45 in good health and CMV-seronegative. CDR3 sequence reads: CAWRGGPGRNPLF. The DNA for the CDR3 is TGTGCCTGGAGGGGGGGACCGGGACGGAACCCCCTCTTC.